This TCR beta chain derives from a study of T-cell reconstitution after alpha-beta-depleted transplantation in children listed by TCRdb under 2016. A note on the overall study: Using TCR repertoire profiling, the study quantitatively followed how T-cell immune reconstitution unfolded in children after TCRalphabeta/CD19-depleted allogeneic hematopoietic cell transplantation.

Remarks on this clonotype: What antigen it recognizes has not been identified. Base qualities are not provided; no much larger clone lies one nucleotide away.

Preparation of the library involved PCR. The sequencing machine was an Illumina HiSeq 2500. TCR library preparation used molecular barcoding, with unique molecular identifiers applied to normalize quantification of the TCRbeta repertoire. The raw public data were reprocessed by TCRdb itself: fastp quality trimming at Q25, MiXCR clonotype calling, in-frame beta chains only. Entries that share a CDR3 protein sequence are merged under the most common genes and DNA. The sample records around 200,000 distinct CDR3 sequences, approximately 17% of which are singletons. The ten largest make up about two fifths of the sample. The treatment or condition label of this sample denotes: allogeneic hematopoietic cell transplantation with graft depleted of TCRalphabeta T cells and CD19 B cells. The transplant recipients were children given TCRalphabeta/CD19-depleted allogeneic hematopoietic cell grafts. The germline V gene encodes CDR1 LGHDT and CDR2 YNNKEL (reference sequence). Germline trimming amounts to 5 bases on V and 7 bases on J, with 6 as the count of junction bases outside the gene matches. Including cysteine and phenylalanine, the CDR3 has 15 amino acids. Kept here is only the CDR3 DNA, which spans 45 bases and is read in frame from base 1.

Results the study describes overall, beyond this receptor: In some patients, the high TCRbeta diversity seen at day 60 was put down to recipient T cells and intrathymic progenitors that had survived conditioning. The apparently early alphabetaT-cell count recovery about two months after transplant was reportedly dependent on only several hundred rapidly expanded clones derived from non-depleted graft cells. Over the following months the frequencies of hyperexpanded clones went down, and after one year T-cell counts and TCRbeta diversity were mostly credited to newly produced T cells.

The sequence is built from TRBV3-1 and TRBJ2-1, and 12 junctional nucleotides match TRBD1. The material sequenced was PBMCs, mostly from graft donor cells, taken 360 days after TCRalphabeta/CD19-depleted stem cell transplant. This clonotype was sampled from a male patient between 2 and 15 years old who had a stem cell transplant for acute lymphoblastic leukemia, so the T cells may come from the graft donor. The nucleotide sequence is TGTGCCAGCAGCTTGGGACAGGGGGCAGGGAATGAGCAGTTCTTC. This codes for CASSLGQGAGNEQFF.